A selection of T cell receptor beta chains follows, all from one sample in a study of neoadjuvant nivolumab and ipilimumab in lung cancer. TCRdb's table, derived via immunoSEQ multiplex PCR, lists solely in-frame clones and lacks some. This sample has some 29,000 clones, with 83% found just once. The sequences come from tumor tissue, collected after neoadjuvant nivolumab, alone or with ipilimumab, at or shortly before surgery. Receptors were obtained from an adult with non-small cell lung cancer. The CDR3 runs from the conserved cysteine through the conserved F or W. Each record gives: clone size, V gene, D gene, J gene, CDR3 protein, CDR3 DNA. D genes are given only for firm matches. The size of a clone is reported for some rows only, either as once, few or many, or as a class for expanded clones.

size: NA; V: TRBV29-1; D: TRBD2; J: TRBJ2-3; CDR3: CSVRGVTSGSTDTQYF; DNA: TGCAGCGTCCGAGGTGTTACTAGCGGGAGTACAGATACGCAGTATTTT
size: NA; V: TRBV6-5; D: NA; J: TRBJ1-1; CDR3: CAAHPLGGRTEAFF; DNA: TGTGCCGCCCATCCTTTGGGAGGGAGGACTGAAGCTTTCTTT
size: NA; V: TRBV6-5; D: NA; J: TRBJ2-1; CDR3: CASSYTGSGNEQFF; DNA: TGTGCCAGCAGTTACACAGGGTCCGGCAATGAGCAGTTCTTC
size: NA; V: TRBV29-1; D: NA; J: TRBJ2-3; CDR3: CSVDKVTRATDTQYF; DNA: TGCAGCGTTGATAAGGTGACTAGGGCAACAGATACGCAGTATTTT
size: NA; V: TRBV5-1; D: NA; J: TRBJ2-5; CDR3: CASRDGFGFLQETQYF; DNA: TGCGCCAGCAGGGATGGATTCGGGTTCCTCCAAGAGACCCAGTACTTC
size: NA; V: TRBV28; D: NA; J: TRBJ2-7; CDR3: CASSLSAGTHF; DNA: TGTGCCAGCAGTTTGTCGGCAGGGACCCACTTC
size: NA; V: TRBV6-6; D: TRBD2; J: TRBJ2-1; CDR3: CASKVAGGQSYNEQFF; DNA: TGTGCCAGCAAGGTGGCGGGGGGCCAATCCTACAATGAGCAGTTCTTC
size: NA; V: TRBV5-1; D: TRBD2; J: TRBJ2-1; CDR3: CASSFGASGYEQFF; DNA: TGCGCCAGCAGCTTTGGGGCTAGCGGTTATGAGCAGTTCTTC
size: NA; V: TRBV4-1; D: NA; J: TRBJ2-7; CDR3: CASGGTYEQYF; DNA: TGCGCCAGCGGCGGGACCTACGAGCAGTACTTC
size: NA; V: TRBV6-5; D: TRBD1; J: TRBJ1-2; CDR3: CASSLTGDAYYGYTF; DNA: TGTGCCAGCAGTCTGACAGGGGACGCTTACTATGGCTACACCTTC
size: NA; V: TRBV18; D: TRBD1; J: TRBJ1-2; CDR3: CASSPGDSGYTF; DNA: TGTGCCAGCTCGCCAGGGGACAGTGGCTACACCTTC
size: NA; V: TRBV25-1; D: NA; J: TRBJ1-1; CDR3: CASSDRGGLYTEAFF; DNA: TGTGCCAGCAGTGACCGCGGGGGACTGTACACTGAAGCTTTCTTT
size: NA; V: TRBV5-5; D: NA; J: TRBJ1-4; CDR3: CASTRDSHEKLFF; DNA: TGTGCCAGCACCCGCGACAGTCATGAAAAACTGTTTTTT
size: NA; V: TRBV5-1; D: NA; J: TRBJ1-2; CDR3: CASQGSLSGNYGYTF; DNA: TGCGCCAGTCAAGGATCTCTGTCCGGTAACTATGGCTACACCTTC
size: once; V: TRBV7-2; D: NA; J: TRBJ1-2; CDR3: CASSYSLNYGYTF; DNA: TGTGCCAGCAGCTATTCATTAAACTATGGCTACACCTTC
size: NA; V: TRBV7-7; D: TRBD2; J: TRBJ2-2; CDR3: CASSSYLAAGGVIAGELFF; DNA: TGTGCTAGCAGCTCCTACCTAGCCGCGGGGGGTGTTATTGCCGGGGAGCTGTTTTTT
size: NA; V: TRBV9; D: NA; J: TRBJ1-2; CDR3: CASSANQGSGYTF; DNA: TGTGCCAGCAGCGCAAATCAGGGGAGTGGCTACACCTTC
size: few; V: TRBV7-2; D: NA; J: TRBJ2-1; CDR3: CASGMRALNNEQFF; DNA: TGTGCCAGCGGTATGAGGGCCCTCAACAATGAGCAGTTCTTC
size: few; V: TRBV25-1; D: NA; J: TRBJ2-1; CDR3: CASREYSYDEQFF; DNA: TGTGCCAGCAGGGAGTATAGTTACGATGAGCAGTTCTTC
size: NA; V: TRBV30; D: NA; J: TRBJ1-2; CDR3: CAWSDGEYGYTF; DNA: TGTGCCTGGAGCGACGGGGAATATGGCTACACCTTC
size: NA; V: TRBV4-1; D: TRBD2; J: TRBJ2-5; CDR3: CASSSRWGAGQETQYF; DNA: TGCGCCAGCAGCTCAAGGTGGGGAGCGGGACAAGAGACCCAGTACTTC
size: NA; V: TRBV6-1; D: TRBD1; J: TRBJ1-5; CDR3: CANTGTGINQPQHF; DNA: TGTGCCAACACCGGGACAGGGATAAATCAGCCCCAGCATTTT
size: NA; V: TRBV5-4; D: TRBD1; J: TRBJ1-2; CDR3: CASSFRDRGTGRSYGYTF; DNA: TGTGCCAGCAGCTTTCGGGACCGCGGGACAGGGAGATCCTATGGCTACACCTTC
size: NA; V: TRBV6-5; D: NA; J: TRBJ2-5; CDR3: CASSLPSQETQYF; DNA: TGTGCCAGCAGTCTGCCCAGCCAAGAGACCCAGTACTTC
size: NA; V: TRBV2; D: NA; J: TRBJ2-1; CDR3: CASKGNEQFF; DNA: TGTGCCAGCAAAGGGAATGAGCAGTTCTTC
size: NA; V: TRBV28; D: NA; J: TRBJ1-1; CDR3: CASIGNTEAFF; DNA: TGTGCCAGTATCGGGAACACTGAAGCTTTCTTT
size: NA; V: TRBV7-8; D: NA; J: TRBJ2-7; CDR3: CASSPPREEQYF; DNA: TGTGCCAGCAGCCCCCCCAGGGAAGAGCAGTACTTC
size: NA; V: TRBV29-1; D: NA; J: TRBJ2-6; CDR3: CSVAGPFSGANVLTF; DNA: TGCAGCGTTGCAGGACCCTTCTCTGGGGCCAACGTCCTGACTTTC
size: NA; V: TRBV7-2; D: NA; J: TRBJ2-5; CDR3: CASSFSTGSYEETQYF; DNA: TGTGCCAGCAGCTTCTCCACAGGGAGTTACGAAGAGACCCAGTACTTC
size: NA; V: TRBV11-2; D: NA; J: TRBJ1-4; CDR3: CASSPGVGVSANEKLFF; DNA: TGTGCCAGCAGCCCGGGGGTAGGGGTATCGGCTAATGAAAAACTGTTTTTT
size: NA; V: TRBV7-9; D: TRBD1; J: TRBJ1-1; CDR3: CASSPTEGQGRQEAFF; DNA: TGTGCCAGCAGCCCGACCGAGGGACAGGGCCGGCAAGAAGCTTTCTTT
size: once; V: TRBV7-8; D: TRBD2; J: TRBJ2-1; CDR3: CASSLATGLVTNEQFF; DNA: TGTGCCAGCAGCTTAGCGACGGGACTAGTGACCAATGAGCAGTTCTTC
size: NA; V: TRBV9; D: NA; J: TRBJ2-2; CDR3: CASTHTGELFF; DNA: TGTGCCAGCACCCACACCGGGGAGCTGTTTTTT
size: NA; V: TRBV6-1; D: TRBD2; J: TRBJ2-1; CDR3: CASSEAGLAGGLHNEQFF; DNA: TGTGCCAGCAGTGAAGCCGGACTAGCGGGGGGGCTTCACAATGAGCAGTTCTTC
size: NA; V: TRBV14; D: TRBD2; J: TRBJ2-7; CDR3: CASSQFGGSSYEQYF; DNA: TGTGCCAGCAGCCAATTTGGCGGGAGTTCCTACGAGCAGTACTTC
size: NA; V: TRBV10-3; D: NA; J: TRBJ2-2; CDR3: CAIKSPAESTGELFF; DNA: TGTGCCATCAAAAGTCCAGCGGAGAGCACCGGGGAGCTGTTTTTT
size: NA; V: TRBV5-1; D: NA; J: TRBJ2-7; CDR3: CASRSSGVYEQYF; DNA: TGCGCCAGCAGGTCCTCGGGGGTATACGAGCAGTACTTC
size: NA; V: TRBV2; D: TRBD1; J: TRBJ2-1; CDR3: CASARQGGNEQFF; DNA: TGTGCCAGCGCCCGACAGGGGGGCAATGAGCAGTTCTTC
size: NA; V: TRBV10-3; D: NA; J: TRBJ2-1; CDR3: CATEGSHEQFF; DNA: TGTGCCACCGAGGGGTCCCATGAGCAGTTCTTC
size: once; V: TRBV6-5; D: NA; J: TRBJ2-5; CDR3: CASSYSTEQRQETQYF; DNA: TGTGCCAGCAGTTACTCGACCGAGCAGAGACAAGAGACCCAGTACTTC
size: once; V: TRBV18; D: TRBD2; J: TRBJ2-5; CDR3: CASSPGGGQETQYF; DNA: TGTGCCAGCTCACCTGGGGGGGGCCAAGAGACCCAGTACTTC
size: NA; V: TRBV7-9; D: NA; J: TRBJ2-1; CDR3: CASSIGGNEQFF; DNA: TGTGCCAGCAGCATTGGCGGTAATGAGCAGTTCTTC
size: NA; V: TRBV2; D: NA; J: TRBJ2-5; CDR3: CASSEQGIGQETQYF; DNA: TGTGCCAGCAGTGAACAGGGGATAGGGCAAGAGACCCAGTACTTC